The T cell receptor beta chain under discussion was sequenced for a study of T cells expressing NK-cell markers. Study-wide background: Sequencing of TCR beta repertoires drew on sorted CD3+CD56+NKG2C+, CD3+CD56+NKG2C- and CD3+CD56-NKG2C+ T cells. The authors sequenced eight donors, of whom seven were HCMV-seropositive and one was seronegative.

TCRdb processed the 5' RACE reads again and assigns one entry to each CDR3 protein, with no DNA. The ten most abundant clones cover roughly 35% of a sample with about 150,000 distinct CDR3 sequences. CDR1 is KGHSY, CDR2 FQNENV, per germline. This CDR3 spans 13 amino acids. This receptor was identified in a woman aged 45-59 years in good health. The chain joins TRBV16 to TRBJ2-1; TCRdb gives TRBD1 as the D gene, but with no DNA this cannot be confirmed. Sample: blood T cells: a sorted CD56 or NKG2C T cell subset, CD4+ or CD8+ T cells, or bulk PBMC T cells (not recorded which). The CDR3 region is CASSQRPGVEQFF. Using reference TRBV16 and TRBJ2-1 for the parts outside the CDR3, the full variable domain is GEEVAQTPKHLVRGEGQKAKLYCAPIKGHSYVFWYQQVLKNEFKFLISFQNENVFDETGMPKERFSAKCLPNSPCSLEIQATKLEDSAVYFCASSQRPGVEQFFGPGTRLTVL.